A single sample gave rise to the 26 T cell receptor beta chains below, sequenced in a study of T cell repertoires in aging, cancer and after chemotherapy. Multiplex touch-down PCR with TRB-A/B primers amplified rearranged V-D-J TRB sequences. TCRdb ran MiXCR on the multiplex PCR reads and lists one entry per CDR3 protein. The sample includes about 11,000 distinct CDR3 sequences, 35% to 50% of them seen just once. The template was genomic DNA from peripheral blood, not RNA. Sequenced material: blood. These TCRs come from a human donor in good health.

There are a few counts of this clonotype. This CDR3 reads CASSTGDRDFYEQYF. CDR3 coding DNA: TGTGCCAGCAGTACTGGGGACAGGGACTTTTACGAGCAGTACTTC. This chain uses TRBV12-3 or TRBV12-4 with TRBJ2-7, with 9 bases aligning to TRBD1. Trimming cost V 5 bases and J 4 bases; bases outside gene matches: 9. CDR3 length: 15 residues.

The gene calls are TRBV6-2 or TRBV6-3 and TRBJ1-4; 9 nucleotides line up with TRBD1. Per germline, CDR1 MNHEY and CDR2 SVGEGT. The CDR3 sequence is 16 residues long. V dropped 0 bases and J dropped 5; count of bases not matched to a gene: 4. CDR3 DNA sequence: TGTGCCAGCAGTTACTCGAAGGACAGGGGAAATGAAAAACTGTTTTTT. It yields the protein CASSYSKDRGNEKLFF.

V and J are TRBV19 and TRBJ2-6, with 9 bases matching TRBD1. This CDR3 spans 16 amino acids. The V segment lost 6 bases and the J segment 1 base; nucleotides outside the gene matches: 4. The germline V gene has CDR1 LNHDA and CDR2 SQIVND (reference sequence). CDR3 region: CASRDRGRSGANVLTF. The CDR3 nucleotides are TGTGCCAGTAGGGACAGGGGACGGTCTGGGGCCAACGTCCTGACTTTC.

CDR3 sequence reads: CASSASGVPAGELFF. The CDR3 DNA follows: TGTGCCAGCAGCGCCTCGGGGGTTCCTGCCGGGGAGCTGTTTTTT. The chain carries TRBV7-2 and TRBJ2-2, with a tentative D call TRBD2 (6 bases). This CDR3 comprises 15 residues. CDR1 is SGHTA, CDR2 FQGNSA, per germline. Trimming shortened V by 5 bases and J by 6 bases, and 16 bases separated the two germline ends.

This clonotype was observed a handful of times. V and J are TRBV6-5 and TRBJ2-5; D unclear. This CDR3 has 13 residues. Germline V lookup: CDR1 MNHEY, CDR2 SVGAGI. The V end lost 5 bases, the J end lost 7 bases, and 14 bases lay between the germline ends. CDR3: CASSPPPAGTQYF. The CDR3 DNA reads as TGTGCCAGCAGTCCCCCCCCCGCAGGGACCCAGTACTTC.

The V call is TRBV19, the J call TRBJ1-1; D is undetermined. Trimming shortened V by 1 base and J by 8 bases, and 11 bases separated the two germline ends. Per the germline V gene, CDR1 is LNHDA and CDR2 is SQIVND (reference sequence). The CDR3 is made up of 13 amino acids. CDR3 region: CASSIGAGQEAFF. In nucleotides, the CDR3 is TGTGCCAGTAGTATAGGGGCCGGTCAAGAAGCTTTCTTT.

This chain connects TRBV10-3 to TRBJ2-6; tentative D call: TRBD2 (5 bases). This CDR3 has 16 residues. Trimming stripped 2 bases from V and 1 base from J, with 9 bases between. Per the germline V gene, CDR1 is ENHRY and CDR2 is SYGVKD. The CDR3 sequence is CAISERRVSGANVLTF. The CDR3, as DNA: TGTGCCATCAGTGAGCGGCGGGTTTCTGGGGCCAACGTCCTGACTTTC.

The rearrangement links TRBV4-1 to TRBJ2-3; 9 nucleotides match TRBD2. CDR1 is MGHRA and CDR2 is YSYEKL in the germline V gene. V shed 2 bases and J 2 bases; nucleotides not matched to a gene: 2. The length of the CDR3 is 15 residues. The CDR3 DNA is TGCGCCAGCAGCCAACTAGCGGGGTTCACAGATACGCAGTATTTT. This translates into CASSQLAGFTDTQYF.

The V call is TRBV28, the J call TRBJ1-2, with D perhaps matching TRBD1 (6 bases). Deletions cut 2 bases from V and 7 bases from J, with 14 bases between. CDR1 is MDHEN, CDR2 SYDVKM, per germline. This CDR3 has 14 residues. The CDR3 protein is CASSLTGSFRGYTF. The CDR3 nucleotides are TGTGCCAGCAGTTTAACAGGGTCTTTTCGTGGCTACACCTTC.

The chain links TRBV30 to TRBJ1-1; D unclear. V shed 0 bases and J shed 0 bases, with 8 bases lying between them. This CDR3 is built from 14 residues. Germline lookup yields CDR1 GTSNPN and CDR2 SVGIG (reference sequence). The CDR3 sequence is CAWSVKGLNTEAFF. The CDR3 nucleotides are TGTGCCTGGAGTGTTAAGGGTCTGAACACTGAAGCTTTCTTT.

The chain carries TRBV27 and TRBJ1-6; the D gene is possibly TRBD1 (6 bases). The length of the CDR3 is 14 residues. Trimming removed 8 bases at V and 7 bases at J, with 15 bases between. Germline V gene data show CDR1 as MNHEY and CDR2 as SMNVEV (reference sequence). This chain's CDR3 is CASSDSRSNSPLHF. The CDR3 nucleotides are TGTGCCAGCTCGGACAGTCGATCGAATTCACCCCTCCACTTT.

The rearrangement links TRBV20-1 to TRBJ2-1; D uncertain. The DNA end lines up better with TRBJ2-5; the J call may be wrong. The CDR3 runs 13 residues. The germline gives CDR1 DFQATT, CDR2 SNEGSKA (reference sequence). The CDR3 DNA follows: TGCAGTGCTAGATTCCGGACCGCGTGGACCCAGTACTTC. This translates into CSARFRTAWTQYF.

CDR3 coding DNA: TGTGCCAGCAGTTTCCGCTACGAGCAGTACTTC. This codes for CASSFRYEQYF. The chain combines TRBV28 with TRBJ2-7; D is undetermined. Trimming took 3 bases from V and 3 from J, leaving 3 bases between them. Germline V gives CDR1 MDHEN, CDR2 SYDVKM. CDR3 length equals 11 residues.

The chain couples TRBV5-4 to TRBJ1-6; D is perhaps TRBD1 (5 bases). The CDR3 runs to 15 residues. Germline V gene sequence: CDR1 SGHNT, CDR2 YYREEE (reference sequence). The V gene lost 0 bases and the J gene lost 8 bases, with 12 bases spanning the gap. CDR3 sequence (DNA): TGTGCCAGCAGCTTGGCCAGGGTTAATGATTCACCCCTCCACTTT. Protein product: CASSLARVNDSPLHF. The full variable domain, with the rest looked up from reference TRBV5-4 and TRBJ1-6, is ETGVTQSPTHLIKTRGQQVTLRCSSQSGHNTVSWYQQALGQGPQFIFQYYREEENGRGNFPPRFSGLQFPNYSSELNVNALELDDSALYLCASSLARVNDSPLHFGNGTRLTVT.

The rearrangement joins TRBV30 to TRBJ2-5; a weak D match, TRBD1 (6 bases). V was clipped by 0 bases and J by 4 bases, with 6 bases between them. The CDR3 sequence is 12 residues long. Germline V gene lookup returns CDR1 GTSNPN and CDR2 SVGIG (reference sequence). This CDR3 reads CAWSVGGETQYF. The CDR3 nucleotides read TGTGCCTGGAGTGTAGGGGGAGAGACCCAGTACTTC.

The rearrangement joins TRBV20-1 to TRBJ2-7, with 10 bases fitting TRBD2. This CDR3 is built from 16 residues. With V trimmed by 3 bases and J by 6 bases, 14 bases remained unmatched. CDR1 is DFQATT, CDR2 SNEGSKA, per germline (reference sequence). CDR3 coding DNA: TGCAGTGCTAGGCGTCCACCCCCCAGCGGGAGGGGCGAGCAGTACTTC. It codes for CSARRPPPSGRGEQYF.

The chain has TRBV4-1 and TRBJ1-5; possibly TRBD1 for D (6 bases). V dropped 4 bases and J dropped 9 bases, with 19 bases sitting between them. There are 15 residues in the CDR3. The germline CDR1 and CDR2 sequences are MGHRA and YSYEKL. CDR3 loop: CASSRGGQDVWPQHF. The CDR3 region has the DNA TGCGCCAGCAGCCGAGGGGGGCAGGACGTTTGGCCCCAGCATTTT.

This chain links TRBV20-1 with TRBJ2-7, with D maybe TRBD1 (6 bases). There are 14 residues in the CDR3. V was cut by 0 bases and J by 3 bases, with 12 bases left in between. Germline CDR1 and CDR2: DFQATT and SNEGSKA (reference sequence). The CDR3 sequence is CSARDRDRFYEQYF. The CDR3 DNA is TGCAGTGCTAGAGATCGCGACAGGTTCTACGAGCAGTACTTC.

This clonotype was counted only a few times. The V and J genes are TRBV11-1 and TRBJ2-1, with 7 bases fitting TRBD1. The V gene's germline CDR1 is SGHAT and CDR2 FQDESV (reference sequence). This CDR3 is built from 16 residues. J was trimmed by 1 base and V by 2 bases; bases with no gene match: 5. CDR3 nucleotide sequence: TGTGCCAGCAGCTTAAAAGGGGGCACATCCTACAATGAGCAGTTCTTC. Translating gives CASSLKGGTSYNEQFF. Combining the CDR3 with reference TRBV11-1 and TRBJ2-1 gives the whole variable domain EAEVAQSPRYKITEKSQAVAFWCDPISGHATLYWYRQILGQGPELLVQFQDESVVDDSQLPKDRFSAERLKGVDSTLKIQPAELGDSAMYLCASSLKGGTSYNEQFFGPGTRLTVL.

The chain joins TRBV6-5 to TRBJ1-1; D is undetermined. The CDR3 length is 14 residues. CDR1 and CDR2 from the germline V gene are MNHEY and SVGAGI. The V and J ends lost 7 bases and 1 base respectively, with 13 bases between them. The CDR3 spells CASTVGLKNTEAFF. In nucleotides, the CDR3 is TGTGCCAGCACGGTAGGCCTCAAGAACACTGAAGCTTTCTTT.

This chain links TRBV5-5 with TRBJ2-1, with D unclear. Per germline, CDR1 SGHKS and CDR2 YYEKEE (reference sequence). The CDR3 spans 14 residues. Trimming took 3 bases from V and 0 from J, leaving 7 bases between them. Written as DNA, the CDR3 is TGTGCCAGCAGCTCAGAGAGCTCCTACAATGAGCAGTTCTTC. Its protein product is CASSSESSYNEQFF.

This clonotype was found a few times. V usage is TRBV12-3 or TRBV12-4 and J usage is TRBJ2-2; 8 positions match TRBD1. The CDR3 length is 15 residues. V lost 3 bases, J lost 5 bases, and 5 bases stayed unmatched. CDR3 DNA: TGTGCCAGCAGTTTGACAGGGGAGGTGACCGGGGAGCTGTTTTTT. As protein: CASSLTGEVTGELFF.

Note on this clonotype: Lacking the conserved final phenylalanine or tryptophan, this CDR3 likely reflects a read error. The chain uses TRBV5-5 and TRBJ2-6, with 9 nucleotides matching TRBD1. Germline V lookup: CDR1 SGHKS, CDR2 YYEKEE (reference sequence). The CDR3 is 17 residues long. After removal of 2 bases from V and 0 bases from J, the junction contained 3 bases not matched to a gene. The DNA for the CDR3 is TGTGCCAGCAGCTTCCGGGACAGGGTCTCTGGGGCCAACGTCCTGACTTCC. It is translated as CASSFRDRVSGANVLTS.

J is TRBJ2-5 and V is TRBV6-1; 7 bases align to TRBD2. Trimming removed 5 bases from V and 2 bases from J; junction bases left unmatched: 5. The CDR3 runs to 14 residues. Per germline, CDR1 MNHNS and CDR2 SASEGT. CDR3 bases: TGTGCCAGCAGTTACGGGGGGAAACAAGAGACCCAGTACTTC. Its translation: CASSYGGKQETQYF.

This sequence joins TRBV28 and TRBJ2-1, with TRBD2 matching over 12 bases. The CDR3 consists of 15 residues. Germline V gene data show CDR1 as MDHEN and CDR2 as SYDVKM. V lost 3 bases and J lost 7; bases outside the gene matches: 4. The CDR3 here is CASSFASGRGNEQFF. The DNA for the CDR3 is TGTGCCAGCAGTTTCGCTAGCGGGAGGGGGAATGAGCAGTTCTTC.

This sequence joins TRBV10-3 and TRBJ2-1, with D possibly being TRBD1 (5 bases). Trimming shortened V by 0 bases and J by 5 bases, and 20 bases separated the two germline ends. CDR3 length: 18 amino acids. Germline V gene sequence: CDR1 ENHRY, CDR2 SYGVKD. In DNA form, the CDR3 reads TGTGCCATCAGTGAGTCTATATTGGGGCCACTCCGCCACAATGAGCAGTTCTTC. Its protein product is CAISESILGPLRHNEQFF.